This is a list of T cell receptor beta chains from one sample in a study of technical replicates of blood from a few donors. The table came from immunoSEQ multiplex PCR; TCRdb's copy has only in-frame clones and leaves some out. Here the sample spans roughly 76,000 clones, roughly 94% being singletons. Source material: T cells isolated from PBMCs. Receptor source: a human donor in good health. CDR3s include the opening cysteine and the closing phenylalanine or tryptophan. The D gene is left open where the match is weak. Clone size is not always given. Where it is, it says once, few, many or a class for expanded clones.

TRBD1,TRBJ1-6,.,TRBV5-1,CASSRQGNSPLHF,TGCGCCAGCAGCCGACAGGGGAATTCACCCCTCCACTTT
TRBD2,TRBJ2-3,.,TRBV4-2,CASSHPQLAGGGDTQYF,TGTGCCAGCAGCCACCCCCAACTAGCGGGGGGTGGAGATACGCAGTATTTT
.,TRBJ1-1,.,TRBV28,CASSGREEDFF,TGTGCCAGCAGCGGCCGGGAGGAGGATTTCTTT
.,TRBJ2-1,once,TRBV2,CASSDLSVTYNEQFF,TGTGCCAGCAGTGATTTATCGGTGACCTACAATGAGCAGTTCTTC
.,TRBJ2-1,.,TRBV5-6,CASSFDGRLVDEQFF,TGTGCCAGCAGCTTTGACGGGAGATTAGTCGATGAGCAGTTCTTC
.,TRBJ1-5,.,TRBV30,CAWSARGPQHF,TGTGCCTGGAGTGCACGAGGGCCCCAGCATTTT
TRBD1,TRBJ2-5,.,TRBV5-4,CASSLADRAQETQYF,TGTGCCAGCAGCTTGGCGGACAGGGCTCAAGAGACCCAGTACTTC
.,TRBJ2-5,.,TRBV5-4,CASSLRQGSVKTQYF,TGTGCCAGCAGCTTGAGGCAGGGTAGTGTGAAGACCCAGTACTTC
TRBD2,TRBJ2-5,.,TRBV11-3,CASSGAGGGETQYF,TGTGCCAGCAGCGGGGCGGGGGGCGGTGAGACCCAGTACTTC
TRBD2,TRBJ2-7,.,TRBV5-1,CASSLAGLAGVPSYEQYF,TGCGCCAGCAGCTTGGCGGGACTAGCGGGAGTACCCTCCTACGAGCAGTACTTC
.,TRBJ2-1,.,TRBV5-4,CASSLDPASSYNEQFF,TGTGCCAGCAGCTTGGATCCTGCGAGCTCCTACAATGAGCAGTTCTTC
.,TRBJ1-1,.,TRBV10-1,CASSEVGSTEAFF,TGCGCCAGCAGTGAGGTGGGGAGCACTGAAGCTTTCTTT
.,TRBJ2-2,.,TRBV19,CASSIQRNTGELFF,TGTGCCAGTAGTATCCAGCGTAACACCGGGGAGCTGTTTTTT
.,TRBJ2-5,.,TRBV7-9,CASSFRQGRETQYF,TGTGCCAGCAGCTTTAGGCAGGGGAGAGAGACCCAGTACTTC
.,TRBJ1-1,.,TRBV28,CASLIGGALGNTEAFF,TGTGCCAGCTTGATCGGGGGGGCCCTGGGGAACACTGAAGCTTTCTTT
TRBD1,TRBJ1-2,.,TRBV29-1,CSVEGKSQGALGGYTF,TGCAGCGTTGAAGGAAAGTCACAGGGGGCACTCGGTGGCTACACCTTC